These 18 T cell receptor beta chains were sequenced from one sample in a study of cytomegalovirus exposure and HLA in healthy donors. The PCR was carried out with 60 Vbeta primers and 13 Jbeta primers. Method: immunoSEQ multiplex PCR; TCRdb's copy keeps in-frame clones and lacks some. The sample yields some 150,000 clones, approximately 81% seen once. What was sequenced was PBMCs. The receptors here all came from a woman aged 18 to 35 in good health and CMV-seronegative.

The V call is TRBV15, the J call TRBJ1-3; D remains ambiguous. The CDR3 is 14 amino acids. CDR1 is LNHNV, CDR2 YYDKDF, per germline (reference sequence). Between the trimmed V and J ends, which lost 7 bases and 1 base, there was a span of 11 bases. The CDR3 here is CATNLYRSGNTIYF. CDR3 coding DNA: TGTGCCACCAATTTATACCGGTCTGGAAACACCATATATTTT.

This clone was detected only once. The V call is TRBV5-1, the J call TRBJ2-3; TRBD2 aligns across 7 bases. Trimming removed 2 bases from V and 0 bases from J; junction bases left unmatched: 3. The CDR3 covers 15 residues. Germline V CDR1 and CDR2: SGHRS, YFSETQ. CDR3 nucleotide sequence: TGCGCCAGCAGCTTAAGCGGGGATAGCACAGATACGCAGTATTTT. It encodes CASSLSGDSTDTQYF.

The V call is TRBV7-9, the J call TRBJ2-3; D unclear. The CDR3 runs 13 residues. In germline, CDR1 is SEHNR, CDR2 FQNEAQ (reference sequence). Trimming stripped 2 bases from V and 8 bases from J, with 11 bases between. CDR3 region: CASSLRSAVTQYF. Here the CDR3 DNA reads TGTGCCAGCAGCTTAAGGAGTGCTGTTACGCAGTATTTT.

The chain carries TRBV5-1 and TRBJ2-5; weak D call: TRBD2 (5 bases). Trimming took 0 bases from V and 6 from J, leaving 12 bases between them. The germline gives CDR1 SGHRS, CDR2 YFSETQ. The CDR3 runs to 14 residues. The CDR3 loop is CASSLEVGEKTQYF. CDR3 DNA: TGCGCCAGCAGCTTGGAGGTCGGGGAAAAGACCCAGTACTTC.

As for this clone: One junction end disagrees with the germline gene, perhaps due to a read error. The chain joins TRBV7-2 to TRBJ2-5, with D possibly matching TRBD2 (5 bases). The CDR3 is 13 amino acids. Germline lookup yields CDR1 SGHTA and CDR2 FQGNSA. In DNA form, the CDR3 reads TGTGCCAGCACGCGAGGGTACCAAAAGACCCAGTACTTC. As protein: CASTRGYQKTQYF. Variable domain in full (rest from reference TRBV7-2 and TRBJ2-5): GAGVSQSPSNKVTEKGKDVELRCDPISGHTALYWYRQSLGQGLEFLIYFQGNSAPDKSGLPSDRFSAERTGGSVSTLTIQRTQQEDSAVYLCASTRGYQKTQYFGPGTRLLVL.

The chain has TRBV6-5 and TRBJ1-3; D gene ambiguous. The V and J ends lost 5 bases and 5 bases respectively, with 16 bases between them. CDR1 and CDR2 (germline): MNHEY, SVGAGI. CDR3 length: 15 amino acids. The CDR3 DNA sequence: TGTGCCAGCAGTGCGTCCCTGGGCTGGAGAAACACCATATATTTT. Amino acids: CASSASLGWRNTIYF.

V and J are TRBV15 and TRBJ2-2; D not certain. The CDR3 loop spans 15 amino acids. The germline gives CDR1 LNHNV, CDR2 YYDKDF (reference sequence). V dropped 0 bases and J dropped 10 bases, with 15 bases sitting between them. CDR3 sequence (DNA): TGTGCCACCAGCAGAGATCTCAGGCTGCCCTCGGAGCTGTTTTTT. Amino acid sequence: CATSRDLRLPSELFF.

This chain links TRBV28 with TRBJ1-5, with TRBD1 matching over 7 bases. CDR1 is MDHEN and CDR2 is SYDVKM in the germline V gene. V trimming: 6 bases; J trimming: 7 bases; junction bases outside the gene matches: 12. This CDR3 region has 15 residues. This chain's CDR3 is CASSRPTTGLQPQHF. CDR3 coding DNA: TGTGCCAGCAGCCGACCAACGACAGGGTTGCAGCCCCAGCATTTT.

This clone was counted a single time. The chain carries TRBV7-2 and TRBJ2-4; D uncertain. CDR3 length equals 14 residues. The germline V gene encodes CDR1 SGHTA and CDR2 FQGNSA. Trimming removed 6 bases from V and 8 bases from J, with 17 bases in between. CDR3: CASSPDSYRHIQYF. The CDR3 DNA follows: TGTGCCAGCAGTCCTGACTCATACCGTCACATTCAGTACTTC.

V usage is TRBV6-5 and J usage is TRBJ2-1; 12 nucleotides align to TRBD2. J was trimmed by 11 bases and V by 8 bases; bases with no gene match: 7. This CDR3 spans 13 amino acids. The germline V gene encodes CDR1 MNHEY and CDR2 SVGAGI. The CDR3 bases are TGTGCCAGCTATACCGGGACTAGCGGGCAGCAGTTCTTC. Amino acid sequence: CASYTGTSGQQFF.

The V gene is TRBV27, the J gene TRBJ1-2; D uncertain. V shed 3 bases and J shed 6 bases, with 11 bases lying between them. Germline loops: CDR1 MNHEY, CDR2 SMNVEV (reference sequence). CDR3 length: 13 amino acids. In DNA form, the CDR3 reads TGTGCCAGCAGTTTCGCGGGAGCCGATGGCTACACCTTC. Amino acids: CASSFAGADGYTF.

This clone showed up just once. The CDR3 nucleotides are TGTGCCAGCAGCCCGCGGGGACGCAGGTCCTACAATGAGCAGTTCTTC. As protein: CASSPRGRRSYNEQFF. The chain employs TRBV4-2 and TRBJ2-1; D may be TRBD2 (6 bases). The length of the CDR3 is 16 residues. With 4 bases removed from V and 1 base from J, the gap between germline ends came to 14 bases. Germline V lookup: CDR1 LGHNA, CDR2 YNFKEQ.

The chain combines TRBV6-6 with TRBJ1-3; D is ambiguous. Trimming removed 6 bases at V and 6 bases at J, with 15 bases between. CDR1 is MNHNY and CDR2 is SVGAGI in the germline V gene (reference sequence). The CDR3 spans 14 residues. This CDR3 reads CASSPLGILNTIYF. DNA for the CDR3: TGTGCCAGCAGCCCCCTGGGCATTCTAAACACCATATATTTT.

This sequence joins TRBV5-1 and TRBJ2-7, with 8 bases fitting TRBD1. The CDR3 consists of 13 residues. From germline, CDR1 is SGHRS and CDR2 YFSETQ. Trimming took 2 bases from V and 2 from J; bases not matched to a gene: 0. The DNA of the CDR3 is TGCGCCAGCAGCTTACAGGGGGCCTACGAGCAGTACTTC. It yields the protein CASSLQGAYEQYF.

The chain carries TRBV7-8 and TRBJ2-7, with 9 bases fitting TRBD1. The CDR3 runs 14 residues. The germline gives CDR1 SGHVS, CDR2 FQNEAQ. Trimming removed 6 bases from V and 1 base from J; junction bases left unmatched: 4. CDR3 amino acids: CASRRTGASYEQYF. CDR3 sequence (DNA): TGTGCCAGCAGAAGGACAGGGGCTTCCTACGAGCAGTACTTC.

J is TRBJ2-5 and V is TRBV5-1, with 9 bases lining up with TRBD2. The CDR3 is 14 residues long. After removal of 4 bases from V and 5 bases from J, the junction contained 6 bases not matched to a gene. Germline CDR1 reads SGHRS; CDR2 reads YFSETQ. The DNA for the CDR3 is TGCGCCAGCAGCCTGCGGGAGGGCCATGAGACCCAGTACTTC. Translated: CASSLREGHETQYF.

V is TRBV11-1 and J is TRBJ1-3; D is unclear. V lost 4 bases, J lost 0 bases, and 7 bases lay in between. Germline V gives CDR1 SGHAT, CDR2 FQDESV (reference sequence). The CDR3 is 14 residues long. In DNA, the CDR3 is TGTGCCAGCAGCTCCGCGAACTCTGGAAACACCATATATTTT. It translates to CASSSANSGNTIYF.

In its sample, this clone was seen once. The rearrangement uses TRBV5-5 and TRBJ2-3; 8 bases map to TRBD1. Germline CDR1 reads SGHKS; CDR2 reads YYEKEE (reference sequence). V lost 0 bases to trimming and J lost 4 bases; unmatched junction nucleotides: 10. The CDR3 covers 17 residues. The CDR3 loop is CASSLGSRQGYADTQYF. The CDR3 DNA reads as TGTGCCAGCAGCTTGGGTTCCAGACAGGGGTACGCAGATACGCAGTATTTT.